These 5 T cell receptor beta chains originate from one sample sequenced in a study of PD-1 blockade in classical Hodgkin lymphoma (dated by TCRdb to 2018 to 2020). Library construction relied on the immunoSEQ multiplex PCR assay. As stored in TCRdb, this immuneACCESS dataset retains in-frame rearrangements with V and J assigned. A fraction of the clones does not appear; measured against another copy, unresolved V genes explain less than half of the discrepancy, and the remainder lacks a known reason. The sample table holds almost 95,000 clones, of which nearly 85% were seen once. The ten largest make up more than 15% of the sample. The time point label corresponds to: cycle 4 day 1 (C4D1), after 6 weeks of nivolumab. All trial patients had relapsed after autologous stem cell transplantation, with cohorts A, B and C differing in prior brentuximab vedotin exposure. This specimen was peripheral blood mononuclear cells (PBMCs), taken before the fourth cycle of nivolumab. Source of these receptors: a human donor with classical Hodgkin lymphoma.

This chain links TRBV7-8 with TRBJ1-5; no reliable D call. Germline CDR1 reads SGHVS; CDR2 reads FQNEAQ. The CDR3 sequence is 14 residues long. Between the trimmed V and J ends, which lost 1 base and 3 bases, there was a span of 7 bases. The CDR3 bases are TGTGCCAGCAGCTTAGAAGGGTCCAATCAGCCCCAGCATTTT. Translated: CASSLEGSNQPQHF.

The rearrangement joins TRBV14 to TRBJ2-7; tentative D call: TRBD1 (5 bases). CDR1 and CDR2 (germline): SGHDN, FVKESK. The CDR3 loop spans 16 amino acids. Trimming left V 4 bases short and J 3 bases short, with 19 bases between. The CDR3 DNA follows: TGTGCCAGCAGCCCCGCCGTAGGGCAGGGAAACTACGAGCAGTACTTC. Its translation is CASSPAVGQGNYEQYF.

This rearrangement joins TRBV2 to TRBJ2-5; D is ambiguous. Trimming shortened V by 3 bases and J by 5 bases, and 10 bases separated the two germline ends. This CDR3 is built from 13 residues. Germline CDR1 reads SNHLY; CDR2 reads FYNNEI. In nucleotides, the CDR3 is TGTGCCAGCAGTGACCCCCCTGGGGAGACCCAGTACTTC. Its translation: CASSDPPGETQYF. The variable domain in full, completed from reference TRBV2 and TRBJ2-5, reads EPEVTQTPSHQVTQMGQEVILRCVPISNHLYFYWYRQILGQKVEFLVSFYNNEISEKSEIFDDQFSVERPDGSNFTLKIRSTKLEDSAMYFCASSDPPGETQYFGPGTRLLVL.

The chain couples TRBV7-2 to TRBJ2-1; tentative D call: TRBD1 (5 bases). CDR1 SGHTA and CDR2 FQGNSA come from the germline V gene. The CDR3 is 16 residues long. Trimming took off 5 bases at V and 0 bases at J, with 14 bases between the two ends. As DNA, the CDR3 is TGTGCCAGCAGCCCCGACAGAATCAGCTCCTACAATGAGCAGTTCTTC. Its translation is CASSPDRISSYNEQFF.

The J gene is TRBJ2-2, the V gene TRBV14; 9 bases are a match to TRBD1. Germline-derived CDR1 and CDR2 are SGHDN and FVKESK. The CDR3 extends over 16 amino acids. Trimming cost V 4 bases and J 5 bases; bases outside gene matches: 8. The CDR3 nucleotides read TGTGCCAGCAGCCCCCACAGGGGGCGCCGGACCGGGGAGCTGTTTTTT. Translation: CASSPHRGRRTGELFF.